Included here is one TCR beta chain sequence, with context. The record originates from a study of ipilimumab plus nivolumab after autologous stem cell transplantation. Study-wide context: Typical patient got about 5 ipilimumab doses and about eight nivolumab doses (median). The DLBCL cohort had primary refractory and relapsed disease, with 18-month progression-free survival of roughly 85% and 28%.

Sequenced by immunoSEQ multiplex PCR; TCRdb stores in-frame clones only, minus some. The sample holds tens of thousands of clones; over 80% are singletons and the top ten take around 2%. Patients got ipilimumab 1 mg/kg beginning 14 to 28 days post-transplant. Patients received nivolumab 3 mg/kg at weeks 1, 4, 7, 10, then fortnightly to week 26. This TCR derives from a male donor with diffuse large B-cell lymphoma. Specimen: PBMCs, collected in a trial of ipilimumab plus nivolumab as post-transplant consolidation.

CDR3 sequence (DNA): TGTGCCACCGGCTATAGCGGGGGAAACACAGATACGCAGTATTTT. This encodes CATGYSGGNTDTQYF. This chain connects TRBV10-3 to TRBJ2-3; TRBD2 agrees at 9 bases. Germline V lookup: CDR1 ENHRY, CDR2 SYGVKD. There are 15 residues in the CDR3. Germline trimming cut 10 bases from V and 2 bases from J; bases unmatched to any gene: 10.